This T cell receptor (beta chain) was profiled in a study of regulatory T cells in long-lasting Graves disease. Time point defined: newly diagnosed GD, antithyroid drugs for less than 3 months. After RNA was extracted from PBMCs, the TCR library was made from it. Investigators prepared the TCR beta libraries by applying iRepertoire HTBI primers and Arm-PCR of CDR3 regions. Each CDR3 protein is one row after TCRdb ran MiXCR on the multiplex PCR reads. Of around 420,000 distinct CDR3 sequences listed, roughly a sixth were seen once; the top ten hold about 20%. In this sample, this clonotype turned up many times. V lost 5 bases to trimming and J lost 0 bases, with 11 bases between them. The CDR3 contains 15 residues. Germline values: CDR1 MNHEY, CDR2 SMNVEV (reference sequence).

This sequence joins TRBV27 and TRBJ1-5; unclear D gene. The sample in question was peripheral blood mononuclear cells (PBMCs), obtained at new diagnosis, from a patient treated with antithyroid drugs. The TCR sequence derives from a female donor with Graves disease. This CDR3 is CASSRTPGSNQPQHF. The CDR3 DNA follows: TGTGCCAGCAGTAGAACCCCCGGTAGCAATCAGCCCCAGCATTTT.